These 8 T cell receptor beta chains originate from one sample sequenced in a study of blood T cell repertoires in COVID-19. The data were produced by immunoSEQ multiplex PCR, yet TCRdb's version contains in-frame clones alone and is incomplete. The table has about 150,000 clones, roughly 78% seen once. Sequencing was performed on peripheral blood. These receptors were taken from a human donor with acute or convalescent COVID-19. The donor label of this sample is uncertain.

The CDR3 is CASSGRMTGGIAKNIQYF. The CDR3 region has the DNA TGCGCCAGCAGCGGCCGAATGACCGGGGGGATAGCCAAAAACATTCAGTACTTC. The chain has TRBV4-1 and TRBJ2-4; 7 bases align to TRBD2. The CDR3 length is 18 residues. The ends lost 5 bases at V and 0 bases at J; junction bases unmatched: 13. Per germline, CDR1 MGHRA and CDR2 YSYEKL.

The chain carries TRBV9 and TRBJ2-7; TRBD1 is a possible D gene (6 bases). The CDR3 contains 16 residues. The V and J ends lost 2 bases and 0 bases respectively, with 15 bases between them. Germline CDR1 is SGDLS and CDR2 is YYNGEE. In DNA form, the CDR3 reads TGTGCCAGCAGCGTCGCACACAGGGCTAGCTCCTACGAGCAGTACTTC. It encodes CASSVAHRASSYEQYF.

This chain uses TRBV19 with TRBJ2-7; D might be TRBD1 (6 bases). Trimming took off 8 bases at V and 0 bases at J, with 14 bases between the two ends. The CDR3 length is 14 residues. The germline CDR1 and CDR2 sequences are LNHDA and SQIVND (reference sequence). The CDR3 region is CASSFRDNSYEQYF. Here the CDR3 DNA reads TGTGCCAGTTCCTTTCGGGACAACTCCTACGAGCAGTACTTC.

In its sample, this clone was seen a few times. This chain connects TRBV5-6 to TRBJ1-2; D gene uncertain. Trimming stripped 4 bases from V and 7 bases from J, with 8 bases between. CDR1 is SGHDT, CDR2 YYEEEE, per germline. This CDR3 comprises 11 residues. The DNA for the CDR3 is TGTGCCAGCAGCCACGGAGGTGGCTACACCTTC. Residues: CASSHGGGYTF.

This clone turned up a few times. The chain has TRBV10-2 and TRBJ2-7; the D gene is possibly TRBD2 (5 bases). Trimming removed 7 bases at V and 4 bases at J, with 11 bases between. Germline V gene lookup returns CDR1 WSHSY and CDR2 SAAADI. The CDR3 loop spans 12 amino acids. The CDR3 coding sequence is TGCGCCAGCACTAGCCTCGGGTACGAGCAGTACTTC. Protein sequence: CASTSLGYEQYF.

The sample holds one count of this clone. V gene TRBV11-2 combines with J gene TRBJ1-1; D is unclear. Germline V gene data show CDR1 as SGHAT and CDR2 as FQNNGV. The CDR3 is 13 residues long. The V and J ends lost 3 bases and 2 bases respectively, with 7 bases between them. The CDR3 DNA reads TGTGCCAGCAGCTTTGACTTCAACACTGAAGCTTTCTTT. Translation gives CASSFDFNTEAFF.

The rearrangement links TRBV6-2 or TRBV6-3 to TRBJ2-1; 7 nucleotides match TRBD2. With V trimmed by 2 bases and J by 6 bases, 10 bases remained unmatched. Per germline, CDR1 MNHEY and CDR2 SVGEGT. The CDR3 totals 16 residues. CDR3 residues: CASSYPPGRGVNEQFF. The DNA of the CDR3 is TGTGCCAGCAGTTACCCACCGGGACGGGGGGTCAATGAGCAGTTCTTC.

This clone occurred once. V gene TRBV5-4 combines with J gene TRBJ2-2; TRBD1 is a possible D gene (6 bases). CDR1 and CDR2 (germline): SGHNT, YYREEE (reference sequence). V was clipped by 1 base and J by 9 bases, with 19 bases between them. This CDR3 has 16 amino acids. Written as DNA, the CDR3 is TGTGCCAGCAGCTTGTTCAGGGGCGGCGCCAACCGGGAGCTGTTTTTT. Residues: CASSLFRGGANRELFF.